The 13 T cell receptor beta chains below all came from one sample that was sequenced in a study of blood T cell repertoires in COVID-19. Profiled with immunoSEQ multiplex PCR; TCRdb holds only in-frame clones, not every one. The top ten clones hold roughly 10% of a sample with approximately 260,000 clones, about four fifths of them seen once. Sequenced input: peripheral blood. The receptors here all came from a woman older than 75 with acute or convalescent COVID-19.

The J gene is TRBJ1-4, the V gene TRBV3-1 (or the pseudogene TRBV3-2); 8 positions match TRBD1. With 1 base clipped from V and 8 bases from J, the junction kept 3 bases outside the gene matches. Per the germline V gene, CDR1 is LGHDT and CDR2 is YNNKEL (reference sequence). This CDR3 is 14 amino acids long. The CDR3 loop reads CASSQGTGREKLFF. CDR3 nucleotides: TGTGCCAGCAGCCAAGGGACAGGGCGGGAAAAACTGTTTTTT.

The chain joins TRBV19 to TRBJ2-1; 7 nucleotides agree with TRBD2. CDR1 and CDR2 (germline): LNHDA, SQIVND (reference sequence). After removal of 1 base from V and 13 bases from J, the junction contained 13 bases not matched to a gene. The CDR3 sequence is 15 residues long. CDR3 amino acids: CASSIAVTSNPSQFF. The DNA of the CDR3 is TGTGCCAGTAGTATAGCTGTGACTAGCAATCCTAGTCAGTTCTTC.

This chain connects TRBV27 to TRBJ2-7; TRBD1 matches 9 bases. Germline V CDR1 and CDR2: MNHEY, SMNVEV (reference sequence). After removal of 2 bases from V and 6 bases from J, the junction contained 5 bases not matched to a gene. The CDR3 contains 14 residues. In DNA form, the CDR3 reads TGTGCCAGCAGTTTAGGGGACAGGGCGGTCGAGCAGTACTTC. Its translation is CASSLGDRAVEQYF.

The CDR3 protein is CATSDLPSGGTDTQYF. The DNA of the CDR3 is TGTGCCACCAGTGACCTTCCTAGCGGGGGCACAGATACGCAGTATTTT. The chain has TRBV24-1 and TRBJ2-3; TRBD2 matches 9 bases. Trimming cost V 4 bases and J 1 base; bases outside gene matches: 5. There are 16 residues in the CDR3. The germline CDR1 and CDR2 sequences are KGHDR and SFDVKD.

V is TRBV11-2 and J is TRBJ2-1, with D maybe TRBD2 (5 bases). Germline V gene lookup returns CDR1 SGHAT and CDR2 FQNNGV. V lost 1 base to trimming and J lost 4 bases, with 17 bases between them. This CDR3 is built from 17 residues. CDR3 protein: CASSLADRRATYNEQFF. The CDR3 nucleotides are TGTGCCAGCAGCTTAGCCGATCGGCGGGCCACGTACAATGAGCAGTTCTTC.

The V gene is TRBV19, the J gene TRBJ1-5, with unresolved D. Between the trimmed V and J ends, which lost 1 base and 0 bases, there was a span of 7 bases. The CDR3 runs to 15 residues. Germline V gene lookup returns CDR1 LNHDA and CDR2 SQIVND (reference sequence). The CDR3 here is CASSIGSYSNQPQHF. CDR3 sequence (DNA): TGTGCCAGTAGTATAGGCAGTTATAGCAATCAGCCCCAGCATTTT. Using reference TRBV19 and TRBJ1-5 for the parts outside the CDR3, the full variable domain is DGGITQSPKYLFRKEGQNVTLSCEQNLNHDAMYWYRQDPGQGLRLIYYSQIVNDFQKGDIAEGYSVSREKKESFPLTVTSAQKNPTAFYLCASSIGSYSNQPQHFGDGTRLSIL.

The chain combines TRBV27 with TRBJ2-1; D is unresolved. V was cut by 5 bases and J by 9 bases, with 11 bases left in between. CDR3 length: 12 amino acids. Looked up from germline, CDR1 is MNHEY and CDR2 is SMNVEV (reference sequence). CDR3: CASSRTGAEQFF. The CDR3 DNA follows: TGTGCCAGCAGTCGTACTGGAGCTGAGCAGTTCTTC.

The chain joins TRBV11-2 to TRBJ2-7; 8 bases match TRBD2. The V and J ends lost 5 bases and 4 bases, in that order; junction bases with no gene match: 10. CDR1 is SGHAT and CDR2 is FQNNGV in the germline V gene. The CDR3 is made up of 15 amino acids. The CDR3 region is CASSGIDGGAYEQYF. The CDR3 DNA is TGTGCCAGCAGCGGCATAGACGGGGGGGCATACGAGCAGTACTTC.

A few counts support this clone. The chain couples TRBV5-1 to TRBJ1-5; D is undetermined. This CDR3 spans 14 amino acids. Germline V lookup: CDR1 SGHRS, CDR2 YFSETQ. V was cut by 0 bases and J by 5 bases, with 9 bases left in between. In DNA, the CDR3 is TGCGCCAGCAGCTTGGAGGGAGGTTATCAGCCCCAGCATTTT. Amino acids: CASSLEGGYQPQHF.

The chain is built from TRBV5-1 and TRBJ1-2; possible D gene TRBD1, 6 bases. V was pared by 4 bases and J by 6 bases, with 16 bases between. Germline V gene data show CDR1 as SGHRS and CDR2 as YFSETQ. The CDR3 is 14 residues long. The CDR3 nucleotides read TGCGCCAGCAGCCTACCGCAGGGGTTCCATGGCTACACCTTC. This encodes CASSLPQGFHGYTF.

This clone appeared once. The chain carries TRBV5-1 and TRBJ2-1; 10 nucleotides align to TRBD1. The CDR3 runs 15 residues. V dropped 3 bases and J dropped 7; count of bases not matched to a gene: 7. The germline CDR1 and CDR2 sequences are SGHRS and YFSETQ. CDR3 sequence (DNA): TGCGCCAGCAGCTCGACAGGGGGCGCGTATAATGAGCAGTTCTTC. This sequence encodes CASSSTGGAYNEQFF.

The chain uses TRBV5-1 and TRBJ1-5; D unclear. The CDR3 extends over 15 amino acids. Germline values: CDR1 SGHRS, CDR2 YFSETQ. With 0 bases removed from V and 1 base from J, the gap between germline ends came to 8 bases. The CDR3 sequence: CASSLGQSSNQPQHF. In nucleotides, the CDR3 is TGCGCCAGCAGCTTGGGGCAGTCGAGCAATCAGCCCCAGCATTTT.

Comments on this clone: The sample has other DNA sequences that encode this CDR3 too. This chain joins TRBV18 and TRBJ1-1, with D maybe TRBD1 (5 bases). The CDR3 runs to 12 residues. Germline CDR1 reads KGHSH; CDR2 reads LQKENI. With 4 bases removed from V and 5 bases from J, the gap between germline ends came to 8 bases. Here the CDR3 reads CASSRGGTEAFF. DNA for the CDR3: TGTGCCAGCTCACGGGGGGGAACTGAAGCTTTCTTT.